This TCR beta chain was found in a study of T-cell memory formation after mild COVID-19. Study overall: In these data, TCR clusters were largely donor specific.

Worth noting for this clonotype: As yet, its antigen is unknown.

General observations from the study: SARS-CoV-2 specificity was not confirmed for second-wave clones peaking on day 37. Contracting clones localized mainly to CM and EM when CD4+ and mainly to EMRA when CD8+.

CDR1 and CDR2 (germline): SGHRS, YFSETQ. This CDR3 comprises 16 residues. V dropped 2 bases and J dropped 3; count of bases not matched to a gene: 10. Barcoded TCR alpha and TCR beta cDNA libraries with UMIs came from 5'RACE using constant-segment primers. TCRdb re-derived calls from the 5' RACE reads in MiXCR, one entry per CDR3 protein. The top ten hold about 21% of the sample, which has nearly 350,000 distinct CDR3 sequences, 10% to 15% seen once. This sequence was found in a man aged 18 to 30 who had mild COVID-19 (a few samples of this study predate the infection). Cell type and time point are not known. Material for sequencing was PBMCs or a T cell subset sorted from them (not recorded which). J is TRBJ1-2 and V is TRBV5-1; 7 nucleotides align to TRBD1. CDR3 DNA sequence: TGCGCCAGCAGCTTCACAGGGGACGACGACTACTATGGCTACACCTTC. The encoded protein is CASSFTGDDDYYGYTF.